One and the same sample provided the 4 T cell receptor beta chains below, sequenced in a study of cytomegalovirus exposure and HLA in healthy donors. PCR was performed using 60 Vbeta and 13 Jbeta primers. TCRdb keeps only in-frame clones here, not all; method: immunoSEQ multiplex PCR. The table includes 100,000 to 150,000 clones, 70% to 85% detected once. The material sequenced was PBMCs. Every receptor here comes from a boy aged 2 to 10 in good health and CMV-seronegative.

In DNA, the CDR3 is TGTGCCAGCAGCCATCGGGGGTATGAAAAACTGTTTTTT. Translated: CASSHRGYEKLFF. The J gene is TRBJ1-4, the V gene TRBV7-9, with TRBD1 as a possible D gene (5 bases). Germline V gives CDR1 SEHNR, CDR2 FQNEAQ (reference sequence). This CDR3 contains 13 residues. Trimming removed 5 bases at V and 6 bases at J, with 10 bases between.

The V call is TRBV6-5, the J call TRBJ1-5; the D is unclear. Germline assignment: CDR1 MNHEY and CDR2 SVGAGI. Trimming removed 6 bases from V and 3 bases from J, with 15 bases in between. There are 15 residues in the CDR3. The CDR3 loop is CASSPNEGYNQPQHF. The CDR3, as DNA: TGTGCCAGCAGCCCGAATGAGGGATACAATCAGCCCCAGCATTTT.

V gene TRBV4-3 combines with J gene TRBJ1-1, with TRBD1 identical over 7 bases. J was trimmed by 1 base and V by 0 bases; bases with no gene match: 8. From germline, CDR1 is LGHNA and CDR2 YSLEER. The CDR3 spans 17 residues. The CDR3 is CASSQETGTSGNTEAFF. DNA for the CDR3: TGCGCCAGCAGCCAAGAGACAGGGACATCTGGGAACACTGAAGCTTTCTTT.

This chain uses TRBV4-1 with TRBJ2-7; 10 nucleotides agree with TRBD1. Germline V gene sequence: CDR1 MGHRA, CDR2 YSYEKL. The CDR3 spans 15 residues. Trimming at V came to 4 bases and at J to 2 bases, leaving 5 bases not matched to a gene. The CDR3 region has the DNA TGCGCCAGCAGCCCCCGACAGGGGGCTCCCTACGAGCAGTACTTC. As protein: CASSPRQGAPYEQYF.